One sample yielded the 15 T cell receptor beta chains listed below, sequenced in a study of T-cell reconstitution after alpha-beta-depleted transplantation in children. The TCRbeta library was prepared with unique molecular identifiers. TCRdb redid the calling of the PCR reads with MiXCR, one entry per CDR3 protein. Among some 200,000 distinct CDR3 sequences listed, about a tenth were seen once. The material sequenced was PBMCs, taken before TCRalphabeta/CD19-depleted stem cell transplant. These receptors originate from a child in the first two years of life with acute myeloid leukemia, due to receive a stem cell transplant.

The sample holds many counts of this clonotype. The gene calls are TRBV12-3 or TRBV12-4 and TRBJ1-2; TRBD1 matches at 7 bases. V lost 5 bases to trimming and J lost 3 bases; unmatched junction nucleotides: 6. The CDR3 sequence is 14 residues long. The CDR3 nucleotides read TGTGCCAGCAGTCCCGGACAGGTTGACTATGGCTACACCTTC. It codes for CASSPGQVDYGYTF.

Many counts were recorded for this clonotype. The chain has TRBV19 and TRBJ1-2, with D perhaps TRBD1 (5 bases). Germline CDR1 is LNHDA and CDR2 is SQIVND (reference sequence). The CDR3 has 12 amino acids. The V end was cut by 9 bases, the J end by 3 bases, with 11 bases between. In nucleotides, the CDR3 is TGTGCCAGCAAACAGGTTGACTATGGCTACACCTTC. This codes for CASKQVDYGYTF.

In its sample, this clonotype was seen once. The CDR3 loop reads CASSVRGLEDEQFF. CDR3 DNA: TGTGCCAGCAGCGTCCGGGGCCTCGAGGATGAGCAGTTCTTC. This chain joins TRBV11-3 and TRBJ2-1, with D perhaps assigned TRBD1 or TRBD2 (5 bases each). The CDR3 contains 14 residues. The V and J ends lost 5 bases and 8 bases respectively, with 16 bases between them. Germline loops: CDR1 SGHNT, CDR2 YENEEA.

This clonotype was observed a handful of times. J is TRBJ2-7 and V is TRBV7-2; D is uncertain. CDR1 is SGHTA, CDR2 FQGNSA, per germline. Trimming stripped 5 bases from V and 6 bases from J, with 11 bases between. The CDR3 contains 12 residues. The CDR3 loop is CASSLDVREQYF. CDR3 DNA sequence: TGTGCCAGCAGCCTAGACGTACGCGAGCAGTACTTC.

This clonotype was observed at least ten times. The chain couples TRBV13 to TRBJ1-2; D is unresolved. The V gene lost 2 bases and the J gene lost 2 bases, with 15 bases spanning the gap. Germline V gene data show CDR1 as PRHDT and CDR2 as FYEKMQ (reference sequence). The CDR3 has 16 amino acids. CDR3 sequence: CASSLNVNGRNYGYTF. In nucleotides, the CDR3 is TGTGCCAGCAGCTTAAATGTTAACGGACGGAACTATGGCTACACCTTC.

This clonotype was found many times. The CDR3 spells CASSVGAGVGTDTQYF. The CDR3 DNA follows: TGTGCCAGCAGCGTAGGAGCGGGGGTCGGCACAGATACGCAGTATTTT. The rearrangement joins TRBV9 to TRBJ2-3; 8 nucleotides agree with TRBD2. CDR1 SGDLS and CDR2 YYNGEE come from the germline V gene. V lost 0 bases, J lost 1 base, and 4 bases stayed unmatched. The CDR3 contains 16 residues.

This clonotype came up many times. This chain links TRBV5-1 with TRBJ2-1; TRBD2 matches 12 bases. The CDR3 runs 15 residues. J gave up 8 bases and V 5 bases, and 8 bases lay outside the gene matches. Germline-derived CDR1 and CDR2 are SGHRS and YFSETQ. CDR3 protein: CASRILAGGPYEQFF. DNA for the CDR3: TGCGCCAGCAGAATTCTAGCGGGAGGGCCATATGAGCAGTTCTTC.

This clonotype was counted ten times or more. The gene calls are TRBV7-2 and TRBJ2-7, with 8 bases identical to TRBD2. This CDR3 contains 15 residues. Trimming at V came to 1 base and at J to 0 bases, leaving 2 bases not matched to a gene. Germline values: CDR1 SGHTA, CDR2 FQGNSA. CDR3 bases: TGTGCCAGCAGCTTAGTGACTAGCGTCTCCTACGAGCAGTACTTC. It encodes CASSLVTSVSYEQYF.

This clonotype was recorded many times. The chain uses TRBV27 and TRBJ1-6, with no clear D. The length of the CDR3 is 13 residues. Trimming left V 6 bases short and J 7 bases short, with 10 bases between. Germline CDR1 and CDR2: MNHEY and SMNVEV (reference sequence). CDR3 sequence (DNA): TGTGCCAGCAGGGGAAGGGTGAATTCACCCCTCCACTTT. Its translation: CASRGRVNSPLHF.

The J gene is TRBJ2-1, the V gene TRBV20-1, with 11 bases aligning to TRBD2. Germline V gives CDR1 DFQATT, CDR2 SNEGSKA (reference sequence). The V gene end was trimmed by 0 bases and the J gene end by 15 bases; junction bases not matched to a gene: 10. This CDR3 has 14 amino acids. CDR3 region: CSARDWASGGLGFF. The CDR3 nucleotides read TGCAGTGCTAGAGATTGGGCTAGCGGGGGGCTGGGGTTCTTC.

This clonotype occurred many times. The CDR3 protein is CASSPGQGAKADTQYF. The CDR3 DNA reads TGTGCCAGCAGTCCGGGACAGGGGGCGAAGGCAGATACGCAGTATTTT. The chain has TRBV12-3 or TRBV12-4 and TRBJ2-3; TRBD1 matches 12 bases. This CDR3 is 16 amino acids long. The V and J ends lost 5 bases and 4 bases, in that order; junction bases with no gene match: 7.

This clonotype was detected ten times or more. The chain is built from TRBV5-6 and TRBJ2-7; 8 bases align to TRBD2. The CDR3 extends over 16 amino acids. Trimming took 1 base from V and 4 from J; bases not matched to a gene: 10. Germline values: CDR1 SGHDT, CDR2 YYEEEE. The CDR3: CASSLSPSGRGYEQYF. In nucleotides, the CDR3 is TGTGCCAGCAGCTTGAGTCCTAGCGGGCGGGGTTACGAGCAGTACTTC.

This clonotype has a count of ten or more. The V call is TRBV20-1, the J call TRBJ2-1; 11 nucleotides match TRBD2. The junction had 15 bases not matched to a gene; V was cut back by 0 bases and J by 2 bases. Germline V gene sequence: CDR1 DFQATT, CDR2 SNEGSKA (reference sequence). This CDR3 has 20 amino acids. In DNA, the CDR3 is TGCAGTGCTAGAGATGAAGTTATGGCTAGCGGGAGGAGGGCCTACAATGAGCAGTTCTTC. It is translated as CSARDEVMASGRRAYNEQFF.

This clonotype was seen many times. The genes are TRBV20-1 and TRBJ1-1; D is possibly TRBD1 (5 bases). Trimming shortened V by 1 base and J by 4 bases, and 13 bases separated the two germline ends. Germline V gives CDR1 DFQATT, CDR2 SNEGSKA (reference sequence). This CDR3 is built from 14 residues. CDR3 amino acids: CSARGDPSRTEAFF. The CDR3 bases are TGCAGTGCTAGAGGGGACCCCAGTCGCACTGAAGCTTTCTTT.

At least ten counts were recorded for this clonotype. The rearrangement uses TRBV20-1 and TRBJ1-2; TRBD1 matches at 9 bases. Germline trimming cut 6 bases from V and 7 bases from J; bases unmatched to any gene: 15. Germline CDR1 reads DFQATT; CDR2 reads SNEGSKA (reference sequence). The CDR3 totals 15 residues. The CDR3 sequence: CSASPPDRGESGYTF. Here the CDR3 DNA reads TGCAGTGCCAGCCCCCCCGACAGGGGGGAGAGTGGCTACACCTTC.